This passage covers 7 T cell receptor beta chains from one sample sequenced in a study of T cells in Graves' hyperthyroidism and ophthalmopathy. Authors of the study amplified TCR beta CDR3 regions from RNA transcripts. The HTBI primer set served for first-round RT-PCR of the TCR CDR3. TCRdb called the multiplex PCR reads again in MiXCR, with one record for every CDR3 protein. Here the sample spans fewer than 750,000 distinct CDR3 sequences, about 43% being singletons. The sequenced sample consisted of peripheral blood or thyroid tissue (not recorded which). These receptors all come from a woman younger than 35 with Graves' hyperthyroidism.

The chain employs TRBV18 and TRBJ1-4, with D possibly TRBD1 on 5 matching bases. CDR1 KGHSH and CDR2 LQKENI come from the germline V gene. The CDR3 runs to 17 residues. V was clipped by 4 bases and J by 2 bases, with 17 bases between them. The CDR3 bases are TGTGCCAGCTCACGTACCGGGGGGGGAGCGACTAATGAAAAACTGTTTTTT. As protein: CASSRTGGGATNEKLFF.

This clonotype was picked up a small number of times. The CDR3 DNA reads as TGCAGCGTTGAGGGACTAGCGGACTCCTACGAGCAGTACTTC. This codes for CSVEGLADSYEQYF. V usage is TRBV29-1 and J usage is TRBJ2-7; 11 bases line up with TRBD2. CDR3 length: 14 amino acids. V was pared by 3 bases and J by 0 bases, with 1 base of the junction left unmatched. Germline lookup yields CDR1 SQVTM and CDR2 ANQGSEA.

V gene TRBV7-7 combines with J gene TRBJ2-5; 8 nucleotides line up with TRBD2. Germline V lookup: CDR1 SSHAT, CDR2 FNYEAQ (reference sequence). CDR3 size: 13 residues. CDR3 DNA sequence: TGTGCTAGGTCCAGCGGGGGAAAAGAGACCCAGTACTTC. Amino acids: CARSSGGKETQYF.

The chain employs TRBV30 and TRBJ2-6, with D uncertain. The CDR3 consists of 16 residues. V lost 5 bases, J lost 2 bases, and 16 bases lay in between. The germline gives CDR1 GTSNPN, CDR2 SVGIG (reference sequence). CDR3 coding DNA: TGTGCCTGGGCTTCACTCCACTCTCCTGGGGCCAACGTCCTGACTTTC. Translating it yields CAWASLHSPGANVLTF.

This rearrangement joins TRBV19 to TRBJ1-5; weak D call: TRBD1 (6 bases). V lost 5 bases and J lost 0, with 17 bases in between. CDR1 is LNHDA and CDR2 is SQIVND in the germline V gene (reference sequence). The CDR3 consists of 17 residues. CDR3: CASSVTTGTYSNQPQHF. The CDR3 DNA reads TGTGCCAGTAGTGTAACTACAGGGACCTATAGCAATCAGCCCCAGCATTTT.

The V gene is TRBV15, the J gene TRBJ2-2, with 7 bases that match TRBD2. The V and J ends lost 3 bases and 3 bases, in that order; junction bases with no gene match: 7. Germline V gene data show CDR1 as LNHNV and CDR2 as YYDKDF (reference sequence). The CDR3 is made up of 16 amino acids. This CDR3 reads CATSSVSGPYTGELFF. In DNA, the CDR3 is TGTGCCACCAGCAGTGTTAGCGGGCCGTACACCGGGGAGCTGTTTTTT.

The chain joins TRBV20-1 to TRBJ2-7, with TRBD2 matching 7 bases. Germline-derived CDR1 and CDR2 are DFQATT and SNEGSKA (reference sequence). Unmatched junction bases numbered 9, after V lost 0 bases and J lost 4 bases. The CDR3 covers 15 residues. This chain's CDR3 is CSARDAGRGVYEQYF. The CDR3 region has the DNA TGCAGTGCTAGAGATGCGGGCCGGGGGGTTTACGAGCAGTACTTC.